This T cell receptor beta chain was obtained from a study of T-cell memory formation after mild COVID-19. Study-wide points: Second-wave clones peaking on day 37 lacked confirmed SARS-CoV-2 specificity.

MiXCR, applied by TCRdb to the 5' RACE reads, yields one record per CDR3 protein. This sample has about 150,000 distinct CDR3 sequences; under 7% occur once, and the top ten carry 2% to 2.5%. Germline V gene sequence: CDR1 MNHEY, CDR2 SVGEGT. The V gene end was trimmed by 6 bases and the J gene end by 7 bases; junction bases not matched to a gene: 10. The CDR3 totals 16 residues. This clonotype was picked up a small number of times. Its target is unknown. The sequence was collected from an adult woman who had mild COVID-19 (a few samples of this study predate the infection). Cell type and time point are not known. The chain links TRBV6-2 or TRBV6-3 to TRBJ2-2; the match to TRBD1 covers 11 bases. The sample taken for sequencing was PBMCs or a T cell subset sorted from them (not recorded which). DNA of the CDR3: TGTGCCAGCAGAACACCGGGACAGGGGGAGATCGGGGAGCTGTTTTTT. Amino acid sequence: CASRTPGQGEIGELFF.